This TCR beta chain was sequenced during a study of T cell responses to AZD1222 COVID-19 vaccine. General study points: AZD1222 recipients seropositive at baseline numbered only five to seven.

This clone has just a few counts. The antigen is unknown. Using immunoSEQ multiplex PCR, the repertoire was profiled, and TCRdb retains in-frame clones only, with some absent. The table has approximately 60,000 clones, roughly 70% seen once. The sequencing used peripheral blood, collected on day 0 of AZD1222 vaccination. The sequence derives from an adult in good health.

CDR3 bases: TGTGCCAGCAGCTTAGAGAGGGGTCAAAAGCCCCAGCATTTT. Its protein product is CASSLERGQKPQHF. The V gene is TRBV7-2, the J gene TRBJ1-5, with D possibly TRBD1 on 5 matching bases. V was pared by 1 base and J by 8 bases, with 12 bases between. Germline values: CDR1 SGHTA, CDR2 FQGNSA. The CDR3 is made up of 14 amino acids.